These 15 T cell receptor beta chains share one sample of origin, sequenced in a study of blood T cell repertoires in COVID-19. The data were produced by immunoSEQ multiplex PCR, yet TCRdb's version contains in-frame clones alone and is incomplete. This sample yields 200,000 to 250,000 clones, of which 88% are seen a single time; about 2.6% belongs to the top ten. The sequenced sample consisted of PBMCs or T cells enriched from blood (not recorded which). These receptors all stem from a woman between 25 and 40 years old who had recovered from COVID-19.

In this sample, this clone turned up a few times. The CDR3 DNA sequence: TGTGCCAGCAGCCTACACACTGAAGCTTTCTTT. Its translation: CASSLHTEAFF. The gene calls are TRBV6-5 and TRBJ1-1; D is unclear. The ends were cut back, 6 bases at V and 3 bases at J, with 5 bases in the middle. This CDR3 is built from 11 residues. Per the germline V gene, CDR1 is MNHEY and CDR2 is SVGAGI.

The CDR3 DNA is TGCGCCAGCAGCCCTGGACAGGGATTCGAGCAGTACTTC. Translating it yields CASSPGQGFEQYF. This sequence joins TRBV5-1 and TRBJ2-7; 8 bases align to TRBD1. The CDR3 consists of 13 residues. The germline CDR1 and CDR2 sequences are SGHRS and YFSETQ. V gave up 4 bases and J gave up 6 bases; unmatched junction bases: 6.

The V call is TRBV7-8, the J call TRBJ2-1; 9 nucleotides line up with TRBD2. The germline gives CDR1 SGHVS, CDR2 FQNEAQ. Germline trimming cut 5 bases from V and 2 bases from J; bases unmatched to any gene: 7. The CDR3 sequence is 16 residues long. This chain's CDR3 is CASSPYSGGPYNEQFF. The CDR3, as DNA: TGTGCCAGCAGCCCCTATAGCGGGGGTCCCTACAATGAGCAGTTCTTC.

This clone has more than one count but fewer than ten. The DNA for the CDR3 is TGTGCCAGCAGCGCATTAACAGGGGTAGTCGCTGAAGCTTTCTTT. Its translation: CASSALTGVVAEAFF. The rearrangement links TRBV9 to TRBJ1-1; 7 nucleotides line up with TRBD1. Germline trimming cut 3 bases from V and 6 bases from J; bases unmatched to any gene: 11. CDR1 SGDLS and CDR2 YYNGEE come from the germline V gene. The CDR3 loop spans 15 amino acids.

This chain connects TRBV7-3 to TRBJ1-2; TRBD1 is a possible D gene (5 bases). The CDR3 covers 13 residues. CDR1 SGHTA and CDR2 FQGTGA come from the germline V gene. V was shortened by 5 bases and J by 4 bases, with 11 bases between the two germline ends. DNA for the CDR3: TGTGCCAGCAGCCCCGGGGGTGGCTATGGCTACACCTTC. Its protein product is CASSPGGGYGYTF.

The rearrangement links TRBV7-9 to TRBJ1-6, with D possibly TRBD1 on 5 matching bases. The CDR3 consists of 15 residues. The V gene lost 1 base and the J gene lost 8 bases, with 12 bases spanning the gap. CDR1 is SEHNR and CDR2 is FQNEAQ in the germline V gene (reference sequence). CDR3 protein: CASSLEAGLDSPLHF. The DNA of the CDR3 is TGTGCCAGCAGCTTAGAGGCAGGGCTGGATTCACCCCTCCACTTT.

The CDR3 DNA sequence: TGTGCCAGCATGATCTTCGGACAGGTCAATCAGCCCCAGCATTTT. Amino acid sequence: CASMIFGQVNQPQHF. The genes are TRBV6-5 and TRBJ1-5, with TRBD1 matching 7 bases. CDR1 and CDR2 from the germline V gene are MNHEY and SVGAGI. The V segment lost 7 bases and the J segment 3 bases; nucleotides outside the gene matches: 9. There are 15 residues in the CDR3.

The genes are TRBV12-3 or TRBV12-4 and TRBJ2-5, with 7 positions matching TRBD2. The CDR3 runs to 13 residues. V shed 5 bases, J shed 5 bases, and the junction held 5 bases outside the gene matches. CDR3 bases: TGTGCCAGCAGTGATCTAGCGGTCGAGACCCAGTACTTC. This encodes CASSDLAVETQYF.

V usage is TRBV24-1 and J usage is TRBJ1-3; a weak D match, TRBD1 (6 bases). The CDR3 contains 14 residues. CDR1 and CDR2 from the germline V gene are KGHDR and SFDVKD. Trimming removed 4 bases from V and 4 bases from J, with 10 bases in between. The CDR3 sequence is CATSETGPGNTIYF. The CDR3 DNA reads as TGTGCCACCAGTGAAACAGGGCCCGGAAACACCATATATTTT.

The chain is built from TRBV5-1 and TRBJ1-6, with 8 bases identical to TRBD1. Germline-derived CDR1 and CDR2 are SGHRS and YFSETQ. The CDR3 spans 14 residues. Losses at the gene ends were 3 bases for V and 9 bases for J; bases not matched to a gene: 5. CDR3 DNA: TGCGCCAGCAGCTCCCAGGGGGCGGGTTCACCCCTCCACTTT. This gives the protein CASSSQGAGSPLHF.

The gene calls are TRBV7-6 and TRBJ2-7, with TRBD1 identical over 7 bases. Per germline, CDR1 SGHVS and CDR2 FNYEAQ. J gave up 8 bases and V 2 bases, and 6 bases lay outside the gene matches. The CDR3 is 13 residues long. This CDR3 is CASSLSTGSKQYF. For the CDR3, the DNA is TGTGCCAGCAGCTTATCGACAGGGTCGAAGCAGTACTTC.

This clone was recorded once. This chain uses TRBV9 with TRBJ2-2, with 8 positions matching TRBD1. The CDR3 runs to 15 residues. J was trimmed by 6 bases and V by 4 bases; bases with no gene match: 8. Germline-derived CDR1 and CDR2 are SGDLS and YYNGEE. CDR3 DNA: TGTGCCAGCAGCTCTTGGACAGGGCGTCCCGGGGAGCTGTTTTTT. Protein sequence: CASSSWTGRPGELFF.

The V and J genes are TRBV11-1 and TRBJ2-3; 13 bases are shared with TRBD2. This CDR3 is built from 16 residues. Losses at the gene ends were 6 bases for V and 2 bases for J; bases not matched to a gene: 5. Germline CDR1 and CDR2: SGHAT and FQDESV (reference sequence). The CDR3 sequence: CASSWTSGGLTDTQYF. CDR3 DNA sequence: TGTGCCAGCAGTTGGACTAGCGGGGGCCTCACAGATACGCAGTATTTT. The full variable domain, completed using reference TRBV11-1 and TRBJ2-3, is EAEVAQSPRYKITEKSQAVAFWCDPISGHATLYWYRQILGQGPELLVQFQDESVVDDSQLPKDRFSAERLKGVDSTLKIQPAELGDSAMYLCASSWTSGGLTDTQYFGPGTRLTVL.

The chain combines TRBV12-5 with TRBJ2-1; TRBD2 aligns across 7 bases. The CDR3 totals 14 residues. The germline gives CDR1 LGHNT, CDR2 FRNRAP. V dropped 7 bases and J dropped 7; count of bases not matched to a gene: 10. The DNA of the CDR3 is TGTGCTAGTGCCCTGGGAGGGCGCAAGAATGAGCAGTTCTTC. Translating it yields CASALGGRKNEQFF.

This chain joins TRBV28 and TRBJ1-5; possibly TRBD1 for D (5 bases). Germline CDR1 MDHEN, CDR2 SYDVKM. The CDR3 consists of 14 residues. Trimming removed 6 bases at V and 1 base at J, with 10 bases between. CDR3 DNA sequence: TGTGCCAGCAGGGGTGGGGGGAGCAATCAGCCCCAGCATTTT. It encodes CASRGGGSNQPQHF.